The clone carrying this T cell receptor beta chain was seen only a few times. What it binds is not known. The investigators reverse transcribed all of the isolated RNA, so they sequenced expressed TCRB transcripts. TCRdb's copy holds only in-frame clones and misses some; the assay was immunoSEQ multiplex PCR. This table holds tens of thousands of clones, 30% to 40% found once. V lost 0 bases to trimming and J lost 1 base; unmatched junction nucleotides: 7. Germline loops: CDR1 SGHNT, CDR2 YYREEE (reference sequence). This CDR3 contains 16 residues. Each donor gave one heparinised blood draw averaging roughly 120 mL. Sorting that relied on CD45RO/CCR7/CD25/CD127/CD95/CD27 yielded CD4+ naive, central memory, regulatory and stem cell-like memory cells. This record belongs to a study of beta chain features in type 1 diabetes. Across the study: All samples together contributed around 100,000,000 sorted cells for examination. Study-wide findings and caveats: Junctions at VDJ sites from type 1 diabetes patients had fewer insertions and more deletions.

J is TRBJ2-7 and V is TRBV5-4, with 7 bases lining up with TRBD1. This sequence originates from a woman younger than 30 in good health. Sequencing was performed on stem cell memory CD4+ T cells from blood. The CDR3 spells CASSLAPGGSSYEQYF. The CDR3 DNA reads TGTGCCAGCAGCTTGGCCCCAGGGGGTAGTTCCTACGAGCAGTACTTC.